This T cell receptor beta chain was recovered during a study of CD8+ T cells in alopecia areata. Study in general: Those receiving the skin were roughly 7-10-week-old female C3H/HeJ mice, whose grafts came from roughly 6-13-month-old C3H/HeJ donors with spontaneous alopecia.

RNA was isolated and reverse transcribed to cDNA, the sequencing template. The data were produced by immunoSEQ multiplex PCR, yet TCRdb's version contains in-frame clones alone and is incomplete. The record shows roughly 120,000 clones for this sample, with no singletons present. Study-level points and caveats: Normal skin contains resident alphabeta T cells, and these are also sequenced in scalp samples.

J lost 3 bases, V lost 4 bases, and 8 bases had no gene match. The CDR3 spans 16 residues. Germline-derived CDR1 and CDR2 are FNHDT and SITEND (reference sequence). This clone was recorded a few times. The target antigen is unknown. Mouse names are used for the genes. The missing CDR3 end, 4 residues past where the read stops, is filled in from the germline J gene. The TCR sequence derives from a C3H/HeJ mouse with alopecia areata. The MHC haplotype recorded for the strain is H2-k. The sequenced sample consisted of lesional skin. The chain uses TRBV19 and TRBJ1-4, with 8 nucleotides matching TRBD1. The CDR3 reads CASSPSGGATNERLFF. The DNA read from the CDR3 is TGTGCCAGCAGTCCGTCAGGGGGCGCGACCAACGAA.